The entry that follows covers one T cell receptor beta chain sequence. This record comes from a study of blood T cell repertoires in COVID-19. Methods used by the authors: Amplified reference gene primers provided the basis for estimating nucleated cell counts. Measured with immunoSEQ multiplex PCR; TCRdb has only the in-frame clones, and not every one. The DNA gave D and trimming, while V, J and clone size come from that table. Of about 490,000 clones listed, approximately 85% are singletons. Germline V CDR1 and CDR2: SGHNT, YYREEE (reference sequence). Between the trimmed V and J ends, which lost 2 bases and 3 bases, there was a span of 14 bases. This CDR3 contains 15 residues.

This receptor was taken from a human donor in a cohort sampled during active COVID-19. The chain combines TRBV5-4 with TRBJ2-5; TRBD2 might be the D (5 bases). Sequences were obtained from peripheral blood. The CDR3 bases are TGTGCCAGCAGCTTCAAGTTCCGGGGAGAAGAGACCCAGTACTTC. This codes for CASSFKFRGEETQYF.